The 12 T cell receptor beta chains below all came from one sample that was sequenced in a study. TCRdb recomputed calls from the RT-PCR reads with MiXCR, one row per CDR3 protein. This repertoire shows more than 600,000 distinct CDR3 sequences, 12% to 15% found once; its top ten account for 3.6%. Specimen: memory CD4+ T cells from blood. Receptors were obtained from a female donor in good health, serving as a healthy control.

The gene calls are TRBV2 and TRBJ1-6; 9 bases agree with TRBD1. This CDR3 has 14 amino acids. Germline CDR1 is SNHLY and CDR2 is FYNNEI. The V gene end was trimmed by 7 bases and the J gene end by 11 bases; junction bases not matched to a gene: 9. The DNA for the CDR3 is TGTGCCAGCATGCCGGGACAGGGTAGTCCACCCCTCCACTTT. Amino acids: CASMPGQGSPPLHF.

The sample holds many counts of this clonotype. The chain combines TRBV20-1 with TRBJ1-1, with 9 nucleotides matching TRBD1. The length of the CDR3 is 12 residues. CDR1 is DFQATT and CDR2 is SNEGSKA in the germline V gene (reference sequence). J gave up 3 bases and V 6 bases, and 2 bases lay outside the gene matches. CDR3 residues: CSARTGDTEAFF. CDR3 coding DNA: TGCAGTGCACGGACAGGGGACACTGAAGCTTTCTTT.

This clonotype was seen a handful of times. This chain joins TRBV4-3 and TRBJ2-6; 13 bases match TRBD2. CDR1 and CDR2 from the germline V gene are LGHNA and YSLEER. The CDR3 is 20 amino acids. The ends lost 1 base at V and 0 bases at J; junction bases unmatched: 6. This chain's CDR3 is CASSQGPRTSGSSGANVLTF. The CDR3 coding sequence is TGCGCCAGCAGCCAAGGCCCCAGGACTAGCGGGAGCTCTGGGGCCAACGTCCTGACTTTC.

This clonotype was recorded at least ten times. The chain links TRBV6-2 or TRBV6-3 to TRBJ2-7; the D gene is possibly TRBD2 (5 bases). The CDR3 spans 13 residues. Trimming left V 0 bases short and J 7 bases short, with 10 bases between. Germline loops: CDR1 MNHEY, CDR2 SVGEGT. This CDR3 is CASSYSPPGEQYF. The CDR3 coding sequence is TGTGCCAGCAGTTACTCTCCGCCGGGGGAGCAGTACTTC.

This clonotype has ten or more counts. The chain couples TRBV6-2 or TRBV6-3 to TRBJ2-1; no firm D call. CDR1 MNHEY and CDR2 SVGEGT come from the germline V gene. V shed 2 bases and J shed 8 bases, with 4 bases lying between them. The CDR3 consists of 11 residues. This CDR3 is CASSYGYEQFF. The DNA for the CDR3 is TGTGCCAGCAGTTACGGGTATGAGCAGTTCTTC.

This clonotype was counted only a few times. The rearrangement uses TRBV20-1 and TRBJ2-1; 8 bases map to TRBD1. The CDR3 runs 16 residues. V trimming: 6 bases; J trimming: 4 bases; junction bases outside the gene matches: 14. Germline lookup yields CDR1 DFQATT and CDR2 SNEGSKA (reference sequence). The CDR3 reads CSAIPQGAMGYNEQFF. CDR3 nucleotides: TGCAGTGCAATACCCCAGGGGGCGATGGGGTACAATGAGCAGTTCTTC.

V is TRBV6-6 and J is TRBJ2-1; D is ambiguous. V was cut by 5 bases and J by 4 bases, with 9 bases left in between. The CDR3 has 13 amino acids. Germline-derived CDR1 and CDR2 are MNHNY and SVGAGI (reference sequence). DNA for the CDR3: TGTGCCAGCAGTCCAGGAGTGTACAATGAGCAGTTCTTC. Amino acids: CASSPGVYNEQFF.

The gene calls are TRBV5-5 and TRBJ1-1; the D is unclear. With 5 bases removed from V and 4 bases from J, the gap between germline ends came to 15 bases. Per the germline V gene, CDR1 is SGHKS and CDR2 is YYEKEE (reference sequence). The CDR3 loop spans 14 amino acids. The CDR3 here is CASRAWTLSTEAFF. CDR3 nucleotides: TGTGCCAGCAGGGCCTGGACCTTAAGCACTGAAGCTTTCTTT. The variable domain in full, with the rest retrieved from reference TRBV5-5 and TRBJ1-1, is DAGVTQSPTHLIKTRGQQVTLRCSPISGHKSVSWYQQVLGQGPQFIFQYYEKEERGRGNFPDRFSARQFPNYSSELNVNALLLGDSALYLCASRAWTLSTEAFFGQGTRLTVV.

The V and J genes are TRBV4-3 and TRBJ1-4; TRBD1 aligns across 9 bases. This CDR3 comprises 19 residues. In germline, CDR1 is LGHNA, CDR2 YSLEER. The V and J ends lost 6 bases and 0 bases, in that order; junction bases with no gene match: 14. The CDR3, as DNA: TGCGCCAGCAGTCTACGTTTACAACAGGGGGCCGCAACTAATGAAAAACTGTTTTTT. This gives the protein CASSLRLQQGAATNEKLFF.

The V and J genes are TRBV29-1 and TRBJ2-1, with 8 nucleotides matching TRBD2. Trimming cost V 3 bases and J 5 bases; bases outside gene matches: 6. Germline V CDR1 and CDR2: SQVTM, ANQGSEA. The CDR3 loop spans 14 amino acids. CDR3: CSVDLFGRDNEQFF. CDR3 DNA: TGCAGCGTTGACCTTTTCGGGAGGGACAATGAGCAGTTCTTC.

The table lists this clonotype with many counts. The chain links TRBV3-1 to TRBJ1-1; D is uncertain. Germline V gene data show CDR1 as LGHDT and CDR2 as YNNKEL (reference sequence). The CDR3 extends over 13 amino acids. Trimming left V 1 base short and J 7 bases short, with 10 bases between. In nucleotides, the CDR3 is TGTGCCAGCAGCCAAGTGGCGGGGAATGAAGCTTTCTTT. This codes for CASSQVAGNEAFF.

This clonotype was seen repeatedly, ten times or more. The chain has TRBV10-3 and TRBJ2-2, with D tentatively TRBD1 or TRBD2 (5 bases each). This CDR3 contains 14 residues. The germline V gene has CDR1 ENHRY and CDR2 SYGVKD. Trimming stripped 7 bases from V and 0 bases from J, with 9 bases between. For the CDR3, the DNA is TGTGCCATCATAGAGGGGCCGAACACCGGGGAGCTGTTTTTT. Protein sequence: CAIIEGPNTGELFF.